This T cell receptor (beta chain) was captured in a study of cytomegalovirus exposure and HLA in healthy donors. For the study at large: The 95 to 150 validation repertoires were produced on the same platform as the 500 to 800 repertoires of the first cohort. This was reported in a later analysis. Study results and caveats: Most TCR sequences were rare, but some public TCRs occurred in many donors. Associated with cytomegalovirus, according to the listing, were fewer than 200 TCR beta chains. In vitro testing confirmed a few CMV-associated chains as specific for CMV antigens.

Using immunoSEQ multiplex PCR, the repertoire was profiled, and TCRdb retains in-frame clones only, with some absent. Among fewer than 200,000 clones, roughly 95% were seen once, and the ten largest hold 0.8% to 1%. The CDR3 is 15 residues long. Deletions cut 3 bases from V and 2 bases from J, with 14 bases between. CDR1 and CDR2 from the germline V gene are LNHDA and SQIVND (reference sequence). Concerning this clone: Its target is not known.

Material for sequencing was PBMCs. This chain uses TRBV19 with TRBJ2-7; D ambiguous. This receptor was taken from a woman aged 18-29 years in good health and CMV-seronegative. This chain's CDR3 is CASSIAQAVTYEQYF. The CDR3 nucleotides read TGTGCCAGTAGTATTGCGCAGGCAGTGACCTACGAGCAGTACTTC.